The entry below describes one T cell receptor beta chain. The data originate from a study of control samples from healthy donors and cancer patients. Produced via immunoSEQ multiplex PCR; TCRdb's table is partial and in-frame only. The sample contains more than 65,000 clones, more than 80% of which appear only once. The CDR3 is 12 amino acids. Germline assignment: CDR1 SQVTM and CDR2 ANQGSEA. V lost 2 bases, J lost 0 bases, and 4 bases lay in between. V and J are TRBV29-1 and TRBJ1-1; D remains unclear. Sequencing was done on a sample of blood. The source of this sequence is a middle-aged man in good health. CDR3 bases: TGCAGCGTTGAACCAGTGAACACTGAAGCTTTCTTT. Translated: CSVEPVNTEAFF.